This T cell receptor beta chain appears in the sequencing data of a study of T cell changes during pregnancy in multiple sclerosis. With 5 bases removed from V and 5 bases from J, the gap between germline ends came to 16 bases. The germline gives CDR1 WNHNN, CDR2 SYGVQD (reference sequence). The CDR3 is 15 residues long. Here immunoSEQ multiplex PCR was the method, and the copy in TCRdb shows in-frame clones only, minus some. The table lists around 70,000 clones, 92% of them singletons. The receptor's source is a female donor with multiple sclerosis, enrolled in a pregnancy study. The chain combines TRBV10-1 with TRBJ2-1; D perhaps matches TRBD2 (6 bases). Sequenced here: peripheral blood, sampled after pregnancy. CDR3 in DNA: TGCGCCAGCAGTAACGGGAGACGAGATAACAATGAGCAGTTCTTC. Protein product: CASSNGRRDNNEQFF.